The 30 T cell receptor beta chains below come from one sample, sequenced in a study of blood T cells in healthy people across ages. A second PCR, run for about 7 to 12 cycles, used a sample-barcoded 5' primer plus a J-beta primer mix. TCRdb processed the 5' RACE reads anew with MiXCR; each CDR3 protein has one entry. The data contain under 800,000 distinct CDR3 sequences, about 21% of them seen just once; the ten biggest clones take up roughly 3.6%. The source material was blood. These TCRs come from a man between 65 and 80 years old in good health.

Of note for this clonotype: A much larger clone lies one base from this, so it may be a read error. The chain couples TRBV20-1 to TRBJ2-1; TRBD1 aligns across 8 bases. CDR1 is DFQATT, CDR2 SNEGSKA, per germline (reference sequence). The V gene end was trimmed by 3 bases and the J gene end by 3 bases; junction bases not matched to a gene: 7. This CDR3 spans 15 amino acids. CDR3 DNA sequence: TGCAGTGCTAGGGTATCGGGACAGGTCTACAATGAGCAGTTCTTC. Translation: CSARVSGQVYNEQFF.

The chain is built from TRBV4-2 and TRBJ2-7; 10 bases align to TRBD2. The germline gives CDR1 LGHNA, CDR2 YNFKEQ. The J segment lost 7 bases and the V segment lost 1 base, leaving 10 bases of the junction unmatched. This CDR3 is 16 amino acids long. CDR3 bases: TGTGCCAGCAGCCAAGCTGCTAGCGGGAGTGTGAGGGAGCAGTACTTC. This codes for CASSQAASGSVREQYF.

This clonotype has at least ten counts. The chain links TRBV2 to TRBJ2-3; TRBD2 matches at 12 bases. Germline lookup yields CDR1 SNHLY and CDR2 FYNNEI. V gave up 1 base and J gave up 5 bases; unmatched junction bases: 7. This CDR3 has 17 residues. CDR3 in DNA: TGTGCCAGCAGTGAAGTCCCTCTAGCGGGAGGGTTAGATACGCAGTATTTT. This sequence encodes CASSEVPLAGGLDTQYF.

The genes are TRBV29-1 and TRBJ1-3; D remains unclear. With 4 bases removed from V and 3 bases from J, the gap between germline ends came to 10 bases. The CDR3 sequence is 13 residues long. Per the germline V gene, CDR1 is SQVTM and CDR2 is ANQGSEA. CDR3 loop: CSVARRLGNTIYF. In DNA, the CDR3 is TGCAGCGTTGCCCGCCGGCTTGGAAACACCATATATTTT.

In its sample, this clonotype was seen a few times. The chain employs TRBV12-3 or TRBV12-4 and TRBJ1-4, with D maybe TRBD1 (5 bases). The V and J ends lost 3 bases and 8 bases respectively, with 10 bases between them. The CDR3 has 13 amino acids. CDR3 DNA sequence: TGTGCCAGCAGTTTTACAGGTGACGAAAAACTGTTTTTT. Translated: CASSFTGDEKLFF.

This clonotype was recorded once. The chain couples TRBV20-1 to TRBJ1-1; tentatively, D is TRBD1 (6 bases). Germline V gene lookup returns CDR1 DFQATT and CDR2 SNEGSKA (reference sequence). Trimming cost V 6 bases and J 5 bases, with 16 bases left between them. The CDR3 totals 13 residues. The CDR3 DNA follows: TGCAGTGCGAAGCAGGGGCCAAAAACTGAAGCTTTCTTT. This codes for CSAKQGPKTEAFF.

This clonotype came up a few times. The rearrangement joins TRBV20-1 to TRBJ2-3, with 7 bases fitting TRBD1. Germline V gene data show CDR1 as DFQATT and CDR2 as SNEGSKA (reference sequence). CDR3 length: 15 amino acids. V shed 1 base, J shed 7 bases, and the junction held 11 bases outside the gene matches. CDR3 nucleotides: TGCAGTGCTAGAGGGACAGGCGAACACCCTTATACGCAGTATTTT. The encoded protein is CSARGTGEHPYTQYF.

This clonotype was seen only a few times. The chain links TRBV29-1 to TRBJ1-3; 7 nucleotides align to TRBD1. The germline V gene has CDR1 SQVTM and CDR2 ANQGSEA. The J segment lost 5 bases and the V segment lost 6 bases, leaving 4 bases of the junction unmatched. The CDR3 consists of 12 residues. CDR3 DNA sequence: TGCAGCGTAGAACAGGGGCGAAACACCATATATTTT. Translated: CSVEQGRNTIYF. Full variable domain (outside the CDR3, taken from reference TRBV29-1 and TRBJ1-3): SAVISQKPSRDICQRGTSLTIQCQVDSQVTMMFWYRQQPGQSLTLIATANQGSEATYESGFVIDKFPISRPNLTFSTLTVSNMSPEDSSIYLCSVEQGRNTIYFGEGSWLTVV.

The V and J genes are TRBV5-5 and TRBJ2-5, with 11 bases fitting TRBD2. The J call may be in error: the DNA end matches TRBJ2-7 better. CDR1 and CDR2 from the germline V gene are SGHKS and YYEKEE (reference sequence). This CDR3 is 18 amino acids long. The CDR3 is CASSLVASGRPSSYEQYF. The CDR3 nucleotides are TGTGCCAGCAGCTTGGTGGCTAGCGGGAGGCCCAGCTCCTACGAGCAGTACTTC.

This chain links TRBV12-3 or TRBV12-4 with TRBJ2-2; 9 bases fit TRBD1. V was clipped by 5 bases and J by 8 bases; unmatched bases: 9. This CDR3 has 15 amino acids. CDR3 sequence reads: CASSRGGQGKGELFF. In DNA form, the CDR3 reads TGTGCCAGCAGTCGTGGCGGACAGGGGAAGGGGGAGCTGTTTTTT.

This clonotype has only a few counts. The chain couples TRBV5-1 to TRBJ2-2, with 7 bases lining up with TRBD2. Germline V lookup: CDR1 SGHRS, CDR2 YFSETQ. The CDR3 spans 14 residues. V was pared by 5 bases and J by 8 bases, with 9 bases of the junction left unmatched. The CDR3 here is CASRPGGGEGELFF. Here the CDR3 DNA reads TGCGCCAGCAGACCCGGCGGGGGAGAAGGGGAGCTGTTTTTT.

This clonotype has more than one count but fewer than ten. This chain connects TRBV4-1 to TRBJ2-5, with a possible D match to TRBD2 (5 bases). The CDR3 sequence is 15 residues long. The germline V gene has CDR1 MGHRA and CDR2 YSYEKL. With 0 bases removed from V and 3 bases from J, the gap between germline ends came to 11 bases. CDR3 sequence (DNA): TGCGCCAGCAGCCAAGACGAACAGAGGGAAGAGACCCAGTACTTC. Amino acids: CASSQDEQREETQYF.

This clonotype was counted between two and nine times. The chain couples TRBV2 to TRBJ1-4; D uncertain. V was cut by 3 bases and J by 4 bases, with 9 bases left in between. The CDR3 runs to 14 residues. Germline V lookup: CDR1 SNHLY, CDR2 FYNNEI. The DNA for the CDR3 is TGTGCCAGCAGTGATGCTCGGTTTAATGAAAAACTGTTTTTT. Translated, it gives CASSDARFNEKLFF.

The CDR3 DNA reads as TGCAGTGCTAGAGATGTGGGTCAAGAGACCCAGTACTTC. It codes for CSARDVGQETQYF. This chain uses TRBV20-1 with TRBJ2-5; no definite D call. There are 13 residues in the CDR3. V was trimmed by 0 bases and J by 2 bases, leaving 7 bases between them. From germline, CDR1 is DFQATT and CDR2 SNEGSKA (reference sequence).

The rearrangement uses TRBV3-1 and TRBJ1-2, with D perhaps matching TRBD1 (5 bases). The CDR3 is made up of 14 amino acids. V shed 0 bases and J shed 7 bases, with 12 bases lying between them. Germline lookup yields CDR1 LGHDT and CDR2 YNNKEL (reference sequence). The CDR3 protein is CASSQERGGPGYTF. In DNA, the CDR3 is TGTGCCAGCAGCCAAGAACGTGGGGGTCCTGGCTACACCTTC.

This clonotype was seen more than once but under ten times. The chain couples TRBV25-1 to TRBJ1-2; D is undetermined. CDR3 size: 13 residues. Germline CDR1 MGHDK, CDR2 SYGVNS. Trimming took 6 bases from V and 4 from J, leaving 12 bases between them. The CDR3 sequence is CASRDPGGYGYTF. In DNA, the CDR3 is TGTGCCAGCAGGGACCCCGGTGGCTATGGCTACACCTTC.

The V and J genes are TRBV2 and TRBJ1-2, with D tentatively TRBD1 (5 bases). This CDR3 region has 14 residues. Trimming removed 7 bases at V and 2 bases at J, with 14 bases between. CDR1 is SNHLY, CDR2 FYNNEI, per germline. The CDR3 spells CASTRDFGNYGYTF. The CDR3 coding sequence is TGTGCCAGCACACGGGACTTCGGGAACTATGGCTACACCTTC. Full variable domain (missing parts from reference TRBV2 and TRBJ1-2): EPEVTQTPSHQVTQMGQEVILRCVPISNHLYFYWYRQILGQKVEFLVSFYNNEISEKSEIFDDQFSVERPDGSNFTLKIRSTKLEDSAMYFCASTRDFGNYGYTFGSGTRLTVV.

The sample holds a few counts of this clonotype. The CDR3 loop reads CASRSGTGVAYEQYF. The CDR3 DNA is TGTGCCAGCAGATCCGGGACAGGGGTGGCCTACGAGCAGTACTTC. This chain links TRBV7-9 with TRBJ2-7; 10 bases are a match to TRBD1. The germline V gene encodes CDR1 SEHNR and CDR2 FQNEAQ (reference sequence). With 6 bases clipped from V and 2 bases from J, the junction kept 7 bases outside the gene matches. This CDR3 has 15 residues. Using reference TRBV7-9 and TRBJ2-7 for the parts outside the CDR3, the full variable domain is DTGVSQNPRHKITKRGQNVTFRCDPISEHNRLYWYRQTLGQGPEFLTYFQNEAQLEKSRLLSDRFSAERPKGSFSTLEIQRTEQGDSAMYLCASRSGTGVAYEQYFGPGTRLTVT.

V gene TRBV7-2 combines with J gene TRBJ2-5; 8 bases are a match to TRBD2. CDR3 length: 14 amino acids. Germline CDR1 SGHTA, CDR2 FQGNSA. The J segment lost 2 bases and the V segment lost 8 bases, leaving 7 bases of the junction unmatched. In DNA form, the CDR3 reads TGTGCCAGCGCGAGCAGCGGGGGTCAAGAGACCCAGTACTTC. Translating gives CASASSGGQETQYF.

The rearrangement uses TRBV12-3 or TRBV12-4 and TRBJ2-5; no clear D gene. The DNA end is more similar to TRBJ2-1, so the J call may be wrong. The CDR3 contains 12 residues. CDR3 in DNA: TGTGCCAGCAGTTTGTTGGCCTCTGAGCAGTTCTTC. Amino acid sequence: CASSLLASEQFF.

As regards this clonotype: Germline is not matched at one junction end, which may reflect a read error. The chain joins TRBV6-5 to TRBJ2-4; 9 nucleotides match TRBD1. The CDR3 consists of 14 residues. Germline CDR1 and CDR2: MNHEY and SVGAGI. The DNA of the CDR3 is TGTGCCAGCAAACCGGGACAGGGTGGAAACGTTCAGTACTTC. It specifies CASKPGQGGNVQYF.

The chain links TRBV12-3 or TRBV12-4 to TRBJ2-5; 8 bases align to TRBD2. The J call may be wrong; the DNA end is better matched by TRBJ2-1. This CDR3 has 15 amino acids. The CDR3 sequence: CASSLSGSPSNEQFF. The CDR3 coding sequence is TGTGCCAGCAGTTTAAGCGGGAGTCCATCCAATGAGCAGTTCTTC.

This clonotype was detected only a few times. The chain uses TRBV12-3 or TRBV12-4 and TRBJ2-1, with TRBD2 identical over 10 bases. The V segment lost 11 bases and the J segment 2 bases; nucleotides outside the gene matches: 9. This CDR3 has 15 amino acids. CDR3 loop: CAGNRAGGTYNEQFF. In DNA, the CDR3 is TGTGCCGGCAATAGAGCGGGAGGGACCTACAATGAGCAGTTCTTC.

This clonotype has only a few counts. The rearrangement uses TRBV18 and TRBJ2-3; D gene unclear. The CDR3 has 17 residues. Trimming left V 6 bases short and J 0 bases short, with 19 bases between. From germline, CDR1 is KGHSH and CDR2 LQKENI. CDR3 sequence: CASSQMPSATSTDTQYF. The DNA of the CDR3 is TGTGCCAGCTCCCAGATGCCCTCAGCGACTAGCACAGATACGCAGTATTTT. Full variable domain (missing parts from reference TRBV18 and TRBJ2-3): NAGVMQNPRHLVRRRGQEARLRCSPMKGHSHVYWYRQLPEEGLKFMVYLQKENIIDESGMPKERFSAEFPKEGPSILRIQQVVRGDSAAYFCASSQMPSATSTDTQYFGPGTRLTVL.

The CDR3 region is CASSAGGLAHYEQYF. In DNA, the CDR3 is TGTGCCAGCAGCGCCGGGGGACTAGCCCACTACGAGCAGTACTTC. V usage is TRBV9 and J usage is TRBJ2-7; 9 bases map to TRBD2. CDR1 SGDLS and CDR2 YYNGEE come from the germline V gene. This CDR3 has 15 amino acids. Unmatched junction bases numbered 7, after V lost 3 bases and J lost 3 bases.

The chain joins TRBV7-6 to TRBJ2-2; 8 nucleotides align to TRBD1. Germline CDR1 is SGHVS and CDR2 is FNYEAQ. The ends lost 1 base at V and 10 bases at J; junction bases unmatched: 8. This CDR3 is built from 15 residues. As DNA, the CDR3 is TGTGCCAGCAGCTTAGACGGACAGGGAAGAGTGGAGCTGTTTTTT. Protein product: CASSLDGQGRVELFF. Based on the CDR3 plus reference TRBV7-6 and TRBJ2-2, the full variable domain is GAGVSQSPRYKVTKRGQDVALRCDPISGHVSLYWYRQALGQGPEFLTYFNYEAQQDKSGLPNDRFSAERPEGSISTLTIQRTEQRDSAMYRCASSLDGQGRVELFFGEGSRLTVL.

This clonotype was counted only a few times. With a much larger clone just one base away, this may be a read error. The chain uses TRBV7-3 and TRBJ2-5, with D unresolved. Germline V gives CDR1 SGHTA, CDR2 FQGTGA. This CDR3 has 13 residues. The CDR3 bases are TGTGCCAGCAGCTCCGGGCCCCTCAATGAGCAGCTCTTC. Its translation: CASSSGPLNEQLF. The whole variable domain, filled in from reference TRBV7-3 and TRBJ2-5, reads GAGVSQTPSNKVTEKGKYVELRCDPISGHTALYWYRQSLGQGPEFLIYFQGTGAADDSGLPNDRFFAVRPEGSVSTLKIQRTERGDSAVYLCASSSGPLNEQLFGPGTRLLVL.

This clonotype was observed a handful of times. The genes are TRBV5-1 and TRBJ2-3, with TRBD2 matching over 7 bases. The CDR3 runs to 14 residues. The germline V gene encodes CDR1 SGHRS and CDR2 YFSETQ. V dropped 0 bases and J dropped 6; count of bases not matched to a gene: 4. CDR3 bases: TGCGCCAGCAGCTTGGGGGCGGGAGTTGATACGCAGTATTTT. Translated: CASSLGAGVDTQYF.

V and J are TRBV7-2 and TRBJ2-5; 10 bases line up with TRBD2. The CDR3 contains 16 residues. The germline gives CDR1 SGHTA, CDR2 FQGNSA. The V and J ends lost 1 base and 1 base, in that order; junction bases with no gene match: 3. Here the CDR3 DNA reads TGTGCCAGCAGCTTAGGGACTAGCGGACCCCAAGAGACCCAGTACTTC. Translated: CASSLGTSGPQETQYF.

This clonotype was detected a few times. The rearrangement uses TRBV6-6 and TRBJ2-5; D may be TRBD1 or TRBD2 (5 bases each). The CDR3 is made up of 15 amino acids. V lost 0 bases and J lost 1, with 9 bases in between. The V gene's germline CDR1 is MNHNY and CDR2 SVGAGI (reference sequence). CDR3 in DNA: TGTGCCAGCAGTTACTCGGGACGGAGCCAAGAGACCCAGTACTTC. Translation gives CASSYSGRSQETQYF.